This entry lists 8 T cell receptor beta chains sequenced from one sample in a study of cytomegalovirus exposure and HLA in healthy donors. This PCR relied on a set of 60 Vbeta primers and 13 Jbeta primers. TCRdb keeps only in-frame clones here, not all; method: immunoSEQ multiplex PCR. In the table there are roughly 98,000 clones, 65% to 85% of which are singletons. The sample comprised PBMCs. The receptors stem from a woman between 65 and 79 years old in good health and CMV-seropositive.

The chain has TRBV10-3 and TRBJ2-5; D is possibly TRBD2 (6 bases). Matching the DNA end better, TRBJ2-7 makes the J call doubtful. CDR1 ENHRY and CDR2 SYGVKD come from the germline V gene. The CDR3 is made up of 13 amino acids. CDR3 sequence: CAISAPLASEQYF. Written as DNA, the CDR3 is TGTGCCATCAGTGCACCTCTAGCGTCCGAGCAGTACTTC.

This chain joins TRBV28 and TRBJ2-3, with 10 bases aligning to TRBD2. The ends lost 5 bases at V and 2 bases at J; junction bases unmatched: 7. The germline V gene has CDR1 MDHEN and CDR2 SYDVKM. The CDR3 contains 16 residues. CDR3 nucleotides: TGTGCCAGCAGTCCACATACTAGCGGGAACACAGATACGCAGTATTTT. Translating it yields CASSPHTSGNTDTQYF.

The chain is built from TRBV5-1 and TRBJ2-7; no clear D gene. Germline CDR1 is SGHRS and CDR2 is YFSETQ. The germline V and J ends were trimmed by 1 base and 0 bases, with 11 bases remaining between them. This CDR3 has 15 residues. CDR3 amino acids: CASSLSAYNSYEQYF. CDR3 DNA: TGCGCCAGCAGCTTGTCCGCTTACAACTCCTACGAGCAGTACTTC.

The J gene is TRBJ2-1, the V gene TRBV6-5; 11 positions match TRBD2. Trimming took 6 bases from V and 10 from J; bases not matched to a gene: 8. The germline V gene encodes CDR1 MNHEY and CDR2 SVGAGI. This CDR3 spans 14 amino acids. Here the CDR3 DNA reads TGTGCCAGCAGGGGGACTAGCGGCCTCGGAGAGCAGTTCTTC. It specifies CASRGTSGLGEQFF.

This chain uses TRBV4-2 with TRBJ2-7, with 11 nucleotides matching TRBD2. The trim removed 0 bases at V and 0 bases at J, leaving 7 bases unmatched. This CDR3 comprises 18 residues. CDR1 and CDR2 from the germline V gene are LGHNA and YNFKEQ. The CDR3 DNA reads as TGTGCCAGCAGCCAAGATCCGGCTAGCGGGGGGTCCTCCTACGAGCAGTACTTC. As protein: CASSQDPASGGSSYEQYF.

V and J are TRBV28 and TRBJ2-5, with 12 nucleotides matching TRBD2. V shed 5 bases and J 4 bases; nucleotides not matched to a gene: 5. This CDR3 spans 15 amino acids. CDR1 and CDR2 (germline): MDHEN, SYDVKM. CDR3 nucleotides: TGTGCCAGCAGTCCCCCGGGACTAGCGGGAGAGACCCAGTACTTC. Protein: CASSPPGLAGETQYF.

V is TRBV7-8 and J is TRBJ2-1; the match to TRBD2 covers 7 bases. Germline-derived CDR1 and CDR2 are SGHVS and FQNEAQ. V shed 1 base, J shed 1 base, and the junction held 4 bases outside the gene matches. The length of the CDR3 is 16 residues. As DNA, the CDR3 is TGTGCCAGCAGCTTAGGGAGCGGGGTGTCCTACAATGAGCAGTTCTTC. Translation: CASSLGSGVSYNEQFF.

This clone was recorded once. The gene calls are TRBV10-1 and TRBJ1-5, with no clear D. The CDR3 length is 14 residues. With 0 bases removed from V and 1 base from J, the gap between germline ends came to 4 bases. In germline, CDR1 is WNHNN, CDR2 SYGVQD (reference sequence). CDR3: CASSESGSNQPQHF. Written as DNA, the CDR3 is TGCGCCAGCAGTGAGTCCGGGAGCAATCAGCCCCAGCATTTT.